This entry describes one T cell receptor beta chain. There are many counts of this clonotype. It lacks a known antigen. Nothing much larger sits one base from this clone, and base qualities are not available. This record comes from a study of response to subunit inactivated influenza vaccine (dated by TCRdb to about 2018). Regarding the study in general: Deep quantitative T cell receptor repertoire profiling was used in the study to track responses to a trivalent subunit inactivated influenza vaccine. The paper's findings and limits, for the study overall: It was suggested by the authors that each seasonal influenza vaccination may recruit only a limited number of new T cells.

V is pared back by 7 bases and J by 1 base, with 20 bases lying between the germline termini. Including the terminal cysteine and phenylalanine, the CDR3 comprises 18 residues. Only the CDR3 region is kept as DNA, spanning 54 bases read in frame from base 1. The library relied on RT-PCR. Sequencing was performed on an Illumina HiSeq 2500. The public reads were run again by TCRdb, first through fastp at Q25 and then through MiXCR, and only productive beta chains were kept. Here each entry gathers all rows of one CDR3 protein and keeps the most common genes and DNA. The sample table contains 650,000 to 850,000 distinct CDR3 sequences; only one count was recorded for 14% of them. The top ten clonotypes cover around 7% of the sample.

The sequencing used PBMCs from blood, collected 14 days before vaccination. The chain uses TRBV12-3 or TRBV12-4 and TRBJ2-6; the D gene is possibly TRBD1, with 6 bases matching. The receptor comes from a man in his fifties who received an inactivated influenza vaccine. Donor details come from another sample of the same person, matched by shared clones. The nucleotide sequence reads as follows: TGTGCCAGCATCCCAGGGGCAGGGGCAGGGTCTGGGGCCAACGTCCTGACTTTC. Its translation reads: CASIPGAGAGSGANVLTF.